The entry below gives a single T cell receptor beta chain sequence along with its context. The sample is drawn from a study of regulatory T cells in long-lasting Graves disease. At the level of the study: For a period under 3 months, newly diagnosed Graves' patients had taken antithyroid drugs.

V lost 0 bases, J lost 7 bases, and 9 bases stayed unmatched. Germline lookup yields CDR1 DFQATT and CDR2 SNEGSKA (reference sequence). The CDR3 totals 15 residues. The sample's time point: newly diagnosed GD, antithyroid drugs for less than 3 months. RNA isolated from PBMCs was used to make the TCR library. The authors built TCR beta libraries using iRepertoire HTBI primers and Arm-PCR of CDR3 regions. MiXCR, run by TCRdb on the multiplex PCR reads, gives a single entry per CDR3 protein. This table has 550,000 to 700,000 distinct CDR3 sequences, 15% to 20% appearing once. These records were also assigned to another study, of T cells in Graves' hyperthyroidism and ophthalmopathy. This second study notes: Most thyroid clonotypes expanded above 0.001 appeared in blood too.

This receptor was taken from a man between 18 and 29 years old with Graves disease. V is TRBV20-1 and J is TRBJ2-3; TRBD2 aligns across 8 bases. Sequencing was performed on peripheral blood mononuclear cells (PBMCs), taken at new diagnosis, from a patient treated with antithyroid drugs. The chain's CDR3 is CSARDRVLAGYTQYF. As DNA, the CDR3 is TGCAGTGCTAGAGATCGGGTCCTAGCGGGCTATACGCAGTATTTT.